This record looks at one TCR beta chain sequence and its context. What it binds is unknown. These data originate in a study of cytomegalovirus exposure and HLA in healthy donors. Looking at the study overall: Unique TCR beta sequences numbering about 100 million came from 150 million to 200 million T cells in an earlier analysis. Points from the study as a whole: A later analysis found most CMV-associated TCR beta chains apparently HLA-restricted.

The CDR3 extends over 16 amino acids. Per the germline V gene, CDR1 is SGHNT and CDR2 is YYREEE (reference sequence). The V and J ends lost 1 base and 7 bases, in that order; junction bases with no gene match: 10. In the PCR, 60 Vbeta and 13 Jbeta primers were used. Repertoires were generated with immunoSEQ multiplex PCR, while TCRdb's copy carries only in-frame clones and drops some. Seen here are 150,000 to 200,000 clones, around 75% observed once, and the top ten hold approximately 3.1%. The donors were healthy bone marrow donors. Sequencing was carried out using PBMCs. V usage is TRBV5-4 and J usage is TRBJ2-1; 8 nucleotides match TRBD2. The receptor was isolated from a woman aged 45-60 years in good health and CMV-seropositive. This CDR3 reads CASSLNTGGPWNEQFF. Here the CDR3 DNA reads TGTGCCAGCAGCTTGAATACGGGGGGGCCATGGAATGAGCAGTTCTTC.